This TCR beta chain emerged from a study of cytomegalovirus exposure and HLA in healthy donors. As for the study in general: The approximately 120 validation repertoires, a later analysis reported, used the same platform as the roughly 650 repertoires from the first cohort.

With regard to this clone: Its target is unknown.

The donors were part of the validation cohort, which consisted of some 120 subjects and was separate from the first cohort of under 750 subjects. Profiling relied on immunoSEQ multiplex PCR, and the TCRdb table lists in-frame clones only, not all of them. The sample has 59,000 or so clones; approximately 92% are singletons. Study-wide points: The listing of 150 to 200 TCR beta chains classed them as cytomegalovirus-associated.

J lost 8 bases, V lost 7 bases, and 4 bases had no gene match. The CDR3 contains 12 residues. From germline, CDR1 is LNHDA and CDR2 SQIVND (reference sequence). This chain links TRBV19 with TRBJ1-4; 7 bases match TRBD1. This clonotype originated in a woman under 30 in good health and CMV-seronegative. The sample was PBMCs. The CDR3 coding sequence is TGTGCCAGTAAAGGACAGGAGGAAAAACTGTTTTTT. Protein: CASKGQEEKLFF.